The rows below give T cell receptor beta chains drawn from one sample of a study of beta chain features in type 1 diabetes. Profiled with immunoSEQ multiplex PCR; TCRdb holds only in-frame clones, not every one. The data contain 630,000 or so clones, about 14% of them seen just once; the ten biggest clones take up less than 0.04%. The source material was naive CD4+ T cells from blood. These receptors all come from a man younger than 35 with type 1 diabetes. The CDR3 runs from the conserved cysteine through the conserved F or W. The D gene is left open where the match is weak. Not every row has a clone size; where given, it reads once, few, many or a size class.

V	D	size	J	DNA	CDR3
TRBV11-1	.	few	TRBJ1-2	TGTGCCAGCAGCTCGCAGGGGTATGGCTACACCTTC	CASSSQGYGYTF
TRBV29-1	.	.	TRBJ2-4	TGCAGCGTTGGACCCGGGGGCAGCGGGGAGAAAAACATTCAGTACTTC	CSVGPGGSGEKNIQYF
TRBV4-2	TRBD2	.	TRBJ2-1	TGTGCCAGCAGCCAAGCGTCTCTAGCGGGGTACAATGAGCAGTTCTTC	CASSQASLAGYNEQFF
TRBV5-5	TRBD2	.	TRBJ2-7	TGTGCCAGCAGCTTTTCGCGGGAGGTGTACGAGCAGTACTTC	CASSFSREVYEQYF
TRBV6-6	TRBD1	.	TRBJ2-2	TGTGCCAGCAGGCAGGGGGCGGCCGGGGAGCTGTTTTTT	CASRQGAAGELFF
TRBV28	.	.	TRBJ2-7	TGTGCCAGCAGTCTCCGATACGAGCAGTACTTC	CASSLRYEQYF
TRBV15	TRBD1	.	TRBJ1-2	TGTGCCACCAGCAGAGACCGACAGGGAGGCTATGGCTACACCTTC	CATSRDRQGGYGYTF
TRBV6-6	.	few	TRBJ2-5	TGTGCCAGCAGTGGACAGTGGGAGACCCAGTACTTC	CASSGQWETQYF
TRBV5-1	.	few	TRBJ1-4	TGCGCCAGCAGCCAGGGGAGTAATGAAAAACTGTTTTTT	CASSQGSNEKLFF
TRBV5-4	.	few	TRBJ2-1	TGTGCCAGCAGCCCCTCCTACAATGAGCAGTTCTTC	CASSPSYNEQFF
TRBV15	.	.	TRBJ2-7	TGTGCCACCAGCCCAAGCTCCTACGAGCAGTACTTC	CATSPSSYEQYF
TRBV20-1	.	.	TRBJ2-1	TGCAGTGCTAGAGATCTAAATGAGCAGTTCTTC	CSARDLNEQFF
TRBV21-1	.	.	TRBJ1-6	TGTGCCAGCAGCGTCCGATGCAGGGGCTCCTATAATTCACCCCTCCACTTT	CASSVRCRGSYNSPLHF
TRBV21-1	.	few	TRBJ2-2	TGTGCCAGCCGTCTAGCGGGCCAGAACACCGGGGAGCTGTTTTTT	CASRLAGQNTGELFF
TRBV29-1	TRBD2	few	TRBJ2-1	TGCAGCGTTGGGGGGGGCAATGAGCAGTTCTTC	CSVGGGNEQFF
TRBV18	TRBD1	few	TRBJ2-7	TGTGCCAGCTCACCTCGGGACAGCCCCGAGGAGCAGTACTTC	CASSPRDSPEEQYF
TRBV7-9	.	.	TRBJ1-5	TGTGCCAGCGCATCATCGAATCAGCCCCAGCATTTT	CASASSNQPQHF
TRBV10-3	.	.	TRBJ2-1	TGTGCCATCAGTGCCGGCCCTAGCTCCTACAATGAGCAGTTCTTC	CAISAGPSSYNEQFF
TRBV15	TRBD1	few	TRBJ2-1	TGTGCCACCAGCAACGTGGACAGGGGCGATCAGTTCTTC	CATSNVDRGDQFF
TRBV2	.	few	TRBJ1-6	TGTGCCAGCAGCGAAGGGACCTATAATTCACCCCTCCACTTT	CASSEGTYNSPLHF
TRBV25-1	.	.	TRBJ2-6	TGTGCCAGCAGTGGCTTCACTACCGGCTCTGGGGCCAACGTCCTGACTTTC	CASSGFTTGSGANVLTF
TRBV29-1	TRBD2	few	TRBJ2-1	TGCAGCGTTTCCCTAGCGGACTTCTACAATGAGCAGTTCTTC	CSVSLADFYNEQFF
TRBV30	TRBD1	few	TRBJ1-2	TGTGCCTGGAGTGTGGGACAGCTTACGGCTGGCTACACCTTC	CAWSVGQLTAGYTF
TRBV7-7	TRBD1	few	TRBJ2-5	TGTGCTAGCAGCTTATCCTGGACAGGGGAAGAGACCCAGTACTTC	CASSLSWTGEETQYF
TRBV5-6	TRBD1	.	TRBJ1-1	TGTGCCAGCAGCTTTAGGTGGACAGGACGAGCAAACACTGAAGCTTTCTTT	CASSFRWTGRANTEAFF
TRBV7-3	.	few	TRBJ1-1	TGTGCCAGCAGCCCCAGCTTCAAGAACACTGAAGCTTTCTTT	CASSPSFKNTEAFF
TRBV6-6	.	few	TRBJ1-2	TGTGCCAGCAGTTACTCCCAGGGAGATGGCTACACCTTC	CASSYSQGDGYTF
TRBV29-1	.	.	TRBJ1-1	TGCAGCGTACACCGGAACACTGAAGCTTTCTTT	CSVHRNTEAFF
TRBV5-1	.	once	TRBJ2-1	TGCGCCAGCAGCAGGGAGGTGAATGAGCAGTTCTTC	CASSREVNEQFF
TRBV11-2	.	.	TRBJ2-7	TGTGCCAGCAGCTTAGCCCCCCTATACGAGCAGTACTTC	CASSLAPLYEQYF
TRBV2	.	.	TRBJ2-5	TGTGCCAGCAGGGAGACCAGCGAGACCCAGTACTTC	CASRETSETQYF
TRBV9	.	.	TRBJ2-7	TGTGCCAGCAGCGTGGCAGCAAACTCCTACGAGCAGTACTTC	CASSVAANSYEQYF
TRBV11-1	.	.	TRBJ2-3	TGTGCCAGCAGAGAATCCACAGATACGCAGTATTTT	CASRESTDTQYF
TRBV20-1	.	.	TRBJ2-3	TGCAGTGCGTCGGGTCGGGATACGCAGTATTTT	CSASGRDTQYF
TRBV27	.	few	TRBJ1-1	TGTGCCAGCAGTTTGAAGGGGAACACTGAAGCTTTCTTT	CASSLKGNTEAFF
TRBV7-3	.	.	TRBJ2-1	TGTGCCAGCAGCCCACACCTGGTTGGCACGTCCCCCAATGAGCAGTTCTTC	CASSPHLVGTSPNEQFF
TRBV6-5	.	.	TRBJ2-5	TGTGCCAGCAGTTACGCCCCTGAAGAGACCCAGTACTTC	CASSYAPEETQYF
TRBV5-1	.	few	TRBJ2-1	TGCGCCAGCAGCTTGGACCTGGGGTCCTACAATGAGCAGTTCTTC	CASSLDLGSYNEQFF
TRBV6-5	.	.	TRBJ2-1	TGTGCCAGCGGTTCGGCGGGAAGAAGTGAGCAGTTCTTC	CASGSAGRSEQFF
TRBV6-6	.	few	TRBJ2-7	TGTGCCAGCAGTCCCCGACCCCAAGAGCAGTACTTC	CASSPRPQEQYF
TRBV29-1	.	few	TRBJ2-5	TGCAGCGTTCAAGGGCTCCAAGAGACCCAGTACTTC	CSVQGLQETQYF
TRBV7-9	.	few	TRBJ2-1	TGTGCCAGCAGCTTAGCGCCGGGCCCCAGGGAGCAGTTCTTC	CASSLAPGPREQFF
TRBV30	.	few	TRBJ1-2	TGTGCCTGGAGTGTACAAGGGGCTAGCGGCTACACCTTC	CAWSVQGASGYTF
TRBV30	TRBD1	.	TRBJ1-5	TGTGCCTGGAGTGTATTCGGGACAGTCAATCAGCCCCAGCATTTT	CAWSVFGTVNQPQHF
TRBV18	.	.	TRBJ1-1	TGTGCCAGCTCACAAGGGATGGACACTGAAGCTTTCTTT	CASSQGMDTEAFF
TRBV5-1	.	few	TRBJ2-5	TGCGCCAGCAGCTTGGCCGTGGAGGGGCCGGAGACCCAGTACTTC	CASSLAVEGPETQYF
TRBV30	TRBD1	.	TRBJ1-2	TGTGCCTGGATCGGGACAGGGTTTATGGGCTACACCTTC	CAWIGTGFMGYTF
TRBV30	.	.	TRBJ1-2	TGTGCCTGGAGTGTAGGGGCAGTAGATGGCTACACCTTC	CAWSVGAVDGYTF
TRBV5-1	TRBD2	.	TRBJ2-3	TGCGCCAGCAGTTCCAATGGCCCGGGACTAGCGGCCACAGATACGCAGTATTTT	CASSSNGPGLAATDTQYF
TRBV9	.	few	TRBJ1-2	TGTGCCAGCAGCGTAGGCGGCTATGGCTACACCTTC	CASSVGGYGYTF
TRBV6-5	.	.	TRBJ2-5	TGTGCCAGCAGTTACGAAGGCGTGGTAGAGACCCAGTACTTC	CASSYEGVVETQYF
TRBV7-3	.	few	TRBJ1-6	TGTGCCAGCAGCTTATTGGCAGCCAATAATTCACCCCTCCACTTT	CASSLLAANNSPLHF
TRBV9	.	.	TRBJ1-2	TGTGCCAGCAGCGTAGGGGGTCGCGGACAGAACTATGGCTACACCTTC	CASSVGGRGQNYGYTF
TRBV11-2	.	few	TRBJ2-5	TGTGCCAGCAGCCGAAGGGAGTGGGGAGAGACCCAGTACTTC	CASSRREWGETQYF
TRBV7-9	.	.	TRBJ1-5	TGTGCCAGCAGCTTCTCCGATCAGCCCCAGCATTTT	CASSFSDQPQHF